This is a list of T cell receptor beta chains from one sample in a study of blood T cell repertoires in COVID-19. TCRdb's table, derived via immunoSEQ multiplex PCR, lists solely in-frame clones and lacks some. The repertoire consists of 200,000 to 250,000 clones, with 82% occurring once and the leading ten covering approximately 8.4%. Sequenced sample: peripheral blood. Every receptor here comes from a woman older than 75 with COVID-19, enrolled during active disease. Both conserved end residues are part of each CDR3. D genes are given only for firm matches. Clone size is given for some rows only: seen once, a few or many times, or a class if the clone is expanded.

j_call d_call v_call clone_size cdr3_aa cdr3_nt
TRBJ2-5 - TRBV18 once CASSPGQYWAQYF TGTGCCAGCTCACCGGGGCAGTACTGGGCCCAGTACTTC
TRBJ2-5 TRBD2 TRBV30 once CAWTSGRMGTQYF TGTGCCTGGACTAGCGGGAGAATGGGGACCCAGTACTTC
TRBJ2-5 TRBD1 TRBV2 - CASSATGTRQETQYF TGTGCCAGCAGTGCGACAGGGACGCGCCAAGAGACCCAGTACTTC
TRBJ1-5 - TRBV24-1 - CATSLSRGGLLRDSNQPQHF TGTGCCACCAGTCTCTCCCGGGGGGGTCTTTTGAGGGATAGCAATCAGCCCCAGCATTTT
TRBJ2-4 TRBD2 TRBV5-1 - CASSSGAGGRDIQYF TGCGCCAGCAGCAGCGGAGCGGGAGGAAGAGACATTCAGTACTTC
TRBJ1-6 - TRBV7-9 - CASSSDSPTNSPLHF TGTGCCAGCAGCTCGGACAGTCCCACCAATTCACCCCTCCACTTT
TRBJ2-7 TRBD2 TRBV27 - CASSLSLLGGRAYEQYF TGTGCCAGCAGTTTATCGTTGCTGGGCGGGAGGGCTTACGAGCAGTACTTC
TRBJ1-3 TRBD1 TRBV27 - CASKLTGAGNTIYF TGTGCCAGCAAGCTGACAGGGGCTGGAAACACCATATATTTT
TRBJ1-1 - TRBV5-1 - CASSLTVNTEAFF TGCGCCAGCAGCTTGACAGTGAACACTGAAGCTTTCTTT
TRBJ2-1 - TRBV11-2 - CASSLIREQFF TGTGCCAGCAGCTTAATCCGTGAGCAGTTCTTC
TRBJ2-2 - TRBV28 - CASSLWSEGTGELFF TGTGCCAGCAGTTTGTGGAGCGAAGGTACCGGGGAGCTGTTTTTT
TRBJ2-7 - TRBV6-5 - CASSYIRGSSYEQYF TGTGCCAGCAGTTACATACGGGGATCCTCCTACGAGCAGTACTTC
TRBJ2-1 - TRBV12-3/TRBV12-4 - CASSFDSKQFF TGTGCCAGCAGTTTCGACAGTAAGCAGTTCTTC
TRBJ2-2 - TRBV9 - CASSALERGELFF TGTGCCAGCAGCGCCCTTGAGCGCGGGGAGCTGTTTTTT
TRBJ2-1 - TRBV27 - CASSLTRPGGEQFF TGTGCCAGCAGTCTCACGAGGCCAGGAGGGGAGCAGTTCTTC
TRBJ1-1 - TRBV5-1 - CASSLTAGNTEAFF TGCGCCAGCAGCTTGACGGCAGGGAACACTGAAGCTTTCTTT
TRBJ2-3 - TRBV28 - CASSLVGNGGDTQYF TGTGCCAGCAGTTTAGTCGGGAATGGAGGGGATACGCAGTATTTT
TRBJ1-1 - TRBV3-1/TRBV3-2 - CASSQEGGSYTEAFF TGTGCCAGCAGCCAAGAGGGGGGGAGCTACACTGAAGCTTTCTTT
TRBJ1-5 - TRBV2 - CASRPRAGPYQPQHF TGTGCCAGCAGGCCCCGCGCAGGTCCCTATCAGCCCCAGCATTTT
TRBJ2-1 - TRBV20-1 - CSASSGVGNNEQFF TGCAGTGCTAGTTCCGGGGTGGGAAACAATGAGCAGTTCTTC
TRBJ2-3 TRBD1 TRBV27 - CASSYTGTGYTDTQYF TGTGCCAGCAGCTATACCGGGACAGGCTACACAGATACGCAGTATTTT
TRBJ2-2 TRBD1 TRBV27 once CASRSGTGSGELFF TGTGCCAGCAGATCCGGGACAGGGTCCGGGGAGCTGTTTTTT
TRBJ2-7 - TRBV9 - CASSVDQGNYEQYF TGTGCCAGCAGCGTAGACCAGGGAAACTACGAGCAGTACTTC
TRBJ2-5 TRBD2 TRBV3-1/TRBV3-2 - CASSASGGRYETQYF TGTGCCAGCAGCGCTTCGGGGGGGCGGTACGAGACCCAGTACTTC
TRBJ1-2 - TRBV5-1 - CASSSRESGSYGYTF TGCGCCAGCAGCTCGCGAGAGTCAGGTTCCTATGGCTACACCTTC
TRBJ2-1 TRBD2 TRBV18 - CASSPWGGASDEQFF TGTGCCAGCTCACCGTGGGGGGGAGCGTCTGATGAGCAGTTCTTC